These 15 T cell receptor beta chains share one sample of origin, sequenced in a study of OX40 agonist ivuxolimab in advanced cancers. Method: immunoSEQ multiplex PCR; TCRdb's copy keeps in-frame clones and lacks some. The sample records roughly 80,000 clones, roughly 84% being singletons. The sample was CD4+ or CD8+ T cells sorted from blood, taken in a trial of the OX40 agonist ivuxolimab. These receptors originate from an adult with an advanced solid tumor such as melanoma, head and neck, liver or kidney cancer.

The chain uses TRBV19 and TRBJ2-5; 9 bases are shared with TRBD1. V shed 3 bases and J 4 bases; nucleotides not matched to a gene: 6. From germline, CDR1 is LNHDA and CDR2 SQIVND (reference sequence). The CDR3 is made up of 15 amino acids. The CDR3 sequence is CASSILQGATETQYF. DNA of the CDR3: TGTGCCAGTAGTATCCTACAGGGGGCAACAGAGACCCAGTACTTC.

The chain employs TRBV28 and TRBJ2-5; TRBD2 matches at 14 bases. V lost 6 bases, J lost 3 bases, and 3 bases stayed unmatched. From germline, CDR1 is MDHEN and CDR2 SYDVKM. The CDR3 has 15 amino acids. The CDR3 region is CASRLTSGREETQYF. The CDR3 nucleotides read TGTGCCAGCAGACTGACTAGCGGGAGGGAAGAGACCCAGTACTTC.

V is TRBV6-5 and J is TRBJ1-5; 8 nucleotides align to TRBD1. The germline CDR1 and CDR2 sequences are MNHEY and SVGAGI. This CDR3 region has 16 residues. V lost 4 bases to trimming and J lost 4 bases; unmatched junction nucleotides: 9. The CDR3 nucleotides are TGTGCCAGCAGTTCCCGACAGGGGATGCGGAATCAGCCCCAGCATTTT. This encodes CASSSRQGMRNQPQHF.

The J gene is TRBJ1-3, the V gene TRBV5-5; D is unclear. Germline assignment: CDR1 SGHKS and CDR2 YYEKEE (reference sequence). The V and J ends lost 3 bases and 0 bases respectively, with 16 bases between them. CDR3 length: 17 amino acids. The CDR3 DNA sequence: TGTGCCAGCAGCTCGCCAGGTTCCGGACCCTCTGGAAACACCATATATTTT. This translates into CASSSPGSGPSGNTIYF.

This clone was found once. The chain combines TRBV27 with TRBJ2-5; perhaps TRBD2 as D (6 bases). Germline V gives CDR1 MNHEY, CDR2 SMNVEV (reference sequence). CDR3 size: 13 residues. Trimming stripped 5 bases from V and 4 bases from J, with 11 bases between. The CDR3, as DNA: TGTGCCAGCAGTCTAAGGAGGGGAGAGACCCAGTACTTC. Its protein is CASSLRRGETQYF.

J is TRBJ1-4 and V is TRBV5-1; D unclear. The CDR3 spans 15 residues. V was clipped by 3 bases and J by 0 bases, with 9 bases between them. CDR1 is SGHRS, CDR2 YFSETQ, per germline. The CDR3 DNA is TGCGCCAGCAGCTCCTGGCCCACAACTAATGAAAAACTGTTTTTT. Encoded protein: CASSSWPTTNEKLFF.

V and J are TRBV13 and TRBJ2-5; a weak D match, TRBD2 (6 bases). Germline V CDR1 and CDR2: PRHDT, FYEKMQ (reference sequence). V dropped 6 bases and J dropped 1 base, with 15 bases sitting between them. The CDR3 contains 15 residues. CDR3 sequence reads: CASSFRRDGQETQYF. The CDR3 DNA reads as TGTGCCAGCAGTTTTCGGCGGGACGGCCAAGAGACCCAGTACTTC.

The chain couples TRBV11-2 to TRBJ2-7; TRBD2 is a possible D gene (5 bases). In germline, CDR1 is SGHAT, CDR2 FQNNGV. Trimming left V 5 bases short and J 3 bases short, with 17 bases between. The length of the CDR3 is 15 residues. This CDR3 reads CASSTLRERNYEQYF. The CDR3 DNA sequence: TGTGCCAGCAGCACCCTGAGGGAAAGGAACTACGAGCAGTACTTC.

This chain joins TRBV6-1 and TRBJ2-7; the match to TRBD1 covers 8 bases. The CDR3 loop spans 15 amino acids. The junction had 12 bases not matched to a gene; V was cut back by 4 bases and J by 7 bases. CDR1 and CDR2 (germline): MNHNS, SASEGT. The CDR3 DNA reads as TGTGCCAGCAGTGGGGTTGGGACAGGCTTCGGGGAGCAGTACTTC. Translation: CASSGVGTGFGEQYF.

The chain recombines TRBV28 with TRBJ1-4; TRBD1 aligns across 9 bases. This CDR3 region has 17 residues. Germline-derived CDR1 and CDR2 are MDHEN and SYDVKM. Unmatched junction bases numbered 11, after V lost 6 bases and J lost 3 bases. CDR3 nucleotide sequence: TGTGCCAGCAGCTTCGGGACAGGGACCAGCTCTAATGAAAAACTGTTTTTT. Translation: CASSFGTGTSSNEKLFF.

This clone occurred once. The chain has TRBV11-3 and TRBJ2-1, with 11 positions matching TRBD2. V lost 4 bases and J lost 4; bases outside the gene matches: 6. From germline, CDR1 is SGHNT and CDR2 YENEEA. This CDR3 region has 16 residues. This CDR3 reads CASSSPTSGTYNEQFF. CDR3 coding DNA: TGTGCCAGCAGCTCCCCGACTAGCGGGACGTACAATGAGCAGTTCTTC. The whole variable domain, remainder taken from reference TRBV11-3 and TRBJ2-1, is EAGVVQSPRYKIIEKKQPVAFWCNPISGHNTLYWYLQNLGQGPELLIRYENEEAVDDSQLPKDRFSAERLKGVDSTLKIQPAELGDSAVYLCASSSPTSGTYNEQFFGPGTRLTVL.

This clone was detected a few times. The chain carries TRBV7-2 and TRBJ2-1; D uncertain. The length of the CDR3 is 17 residues. Deletions cut 5 bases from V and 0 bases from J, with 17 bases between. The germline V gene has CDR1 SGHTA and CDR2 FQGNSA. CDR3 protein: CASSQDLTFSSYNEQFF. As DNA, the CDR3 is TGTGCCAGCAGCCAAGATCTGACCTTCAGCTCCTACAATGAGCAGTTCTTC.

This chain connects TRBV4-1 to TRBJ1-1; tentatively, D is TRBD1 (5 bases). CDR3 length equals 11 residues. The germline CDR1 and CDR2 sequences are MGHRA and YSYEKL. V was pared by 4 bases and J by 8 bases, with 8 bases between. CDR3 in DNA: TGCGCCAGCAGCCTGGGACCAGAAGCTTTCTTT. Translating it yields CASSLGPEAFF.

The V and J genes are TRBV5-6 and TRBJ1-2; tentative D call: TRBD1 (5 bases). This CDR3 contains 12 residues. The V gene lost 4 bases and the J gene lost 8 bases, with 12 bases spanning the gap. In germline, CDR1 is SGHDT, CDR2 YYEEEE. This CDR3 is CASSPGGGGYTF. DNA for the CDR3: TGTGCCAGCAGCCCCGGGGGGGGAGGCTACACCTTC.

The chain has TRBV27 and TRBJ1-5; maybe TRBD1 (5 bases). Trimming pared 5 bases from V and 7 bases from J, leaving 18 bases between. Germline lookup yields CDR1 MNHEY and CDR2 SMNVEV (reference sequence). There are 15 residues in the CDR3. For the CDR3, the DNA is TGTGCCAGCAGTCCAAAGGGGTACCAGAGACAGCCCCAGCATTTT. Translated, it gives CASSPKGYQRQPQHF.